Shown below are 5 T cell receptor beta chains from a single sample sequenced in a study of T cell repertoires in cytomegalovirus infection. One entry per CDR3 protein, called by TCRdb with MiXCR from the reads. The sample consists of over 100,000 distinct CDR3 sequences, 10% of them appearing once. Their antigens remain unidentified. The sample comprised PBMCs, sequenced either directly or after in vitro stimulation (not recorded which). The receptors were sampled from a human donor in good health (CMV status not recorded). Some clones in this sample may be carry-over from other donors' samples.

This clonotype came up many times. The chain is built from TRBV29-1 and TRBJ2-2; 9 bases fit TRBD1. V lost 6 bases to trimming and J lost 5 bases; unmatched junction nucleotides: 7. CDR1 SQVTM and CDR2 ANQGSEA come from the germline V gene. The CDR3 sequence is 14 residues long. CDR3 in DNA: TGCAGCGTCAGACAGGGGGGTGAAACCGGGGAGCTGTTTTTT. Residues: CSVRQGGETGELFF.

This sequence joins TRBV5-8 and TRBJ2-3, with 9 bases matching TRBD1. V dropped 4 bases and J dropped 4; count of bases not matched to a gene: 7. Germline CDR1 is SGHTS and CDR2 is YDEGEE. The CDR3 covers 15 residues. CDR3 sequence (DNA): TGTGCCAGCAGCATCCGACAGGGGGTTTCAGATACGCAGTATTTT. Translated: CASSIRQGVSDTQYF.

The chain employs TRBV7-2 and TRBJ1-4; tentatively, D is TRBD1 (5 bases). The V gene lost 4 bases and the J gene lost 6 bases, with 15 bases spanning the gap. In germline, CDR1 is SGHTA, CDR2 FQGNSA. The CDR3 is 15 residues long. The CDR3 protein is CASSSTFQGYEKLFF. DNA of the CDR3: TGTGCCAGCAGCTCAACTTTTCAGGGTTATGAAAAACTGTTTTTT.

This clonotype was detected many times. The chain has TRBV7-2 and TRBJ1-1; a weak D match, TRBD1 (6 bases). CDR3 length: 13 amino acids. Trimming left V 3 bases short and J 7 bases short, with 12 bases between. Germline V lookup: CDR1 SGHTA, CDR2 FQGNSA. The CDR3 region is CASSLRGFDEAFF. The CDR3 bases are TGTGCCAGCAGCTTGAGGGGGTTTGATGAAGCTTTCTTT.

V is TRBV13 and J is TRBJ2-3; 8 positions match TRBD2. Germline assignment: CDR1 PRHDT and CDR2 FYEKMQ (reference sequence). The CDR3 consists of 18 residues. The ends lost 0 bases at V and 1 base at J; junction bases unmatched: 9. The CDR3 coding sequence is TGTGCCAGCAGCTTAGGCGGGGCGGGAGGCTCCCGCACAGATACGCAGTATTTT. Its translation is CASSLGGAGGSRTDTQYF.